This T cell receptor (beta chain) came from a study of blood T cell repertoires in COVID-19. The overall study: Acute-phase and convalescent COVID-19 samples originated in the United States, Italy and Spain.

The germline V gene has CDR1 SGHTS and CDR2 YDEGEE. The CDR3 totals 14 residues. V lost 3 bases, J lost 3 bases, and 12 bases lay in between. Here immunoSEQ multiplex PCR was the method, and the copy in TCRdb shows in-frame clones only, minus some. In the table there are roughly 240,000 clones, about 82% of which are singletons. Each participant's cohort was designated according to participant-reported clinical history. This receptor was taken from a woman in her fifties or sixties who had recovered from COVID-19. The chain recombines TRBV5-8 with TRBJ1-2; D call uncertain. The sequencing input was PBMCs or T cells enriched from blood (not recorded which). As DNA, the CDR3 is TGTGCCAGCAGCTCCCTGGTGGGAGACTATGGCTACACCTTC. Translating it yields CASSSLVGDYGYTF.